A single sample gave rise to the 9 T cell receptor beta chains below, sequenced in a study of cytomegalovirus exposure and HLA in healthy donors. Primers: 60 Vbeta forward and 13 Jbeta reverse. Generated by immunoSEQ multiplex PCR, the TCRdb table keeps only in-frame clones and is missing some. Of about 160,000 clones listed, approximately 78% were seen once; the top ten hold 8.5%. Material: PBMCs. The receptors were sampled from a male donor in good health and CMV-seropositive.

This rearrangement joins TRBV19 to TRBJ2-6; 8 nucleotides align to TRBD1. Looked up from germline, CDR1 is LNHDA and CDR2 is SQIVND (reference sequence). V shed 3 bases, J shed 0 bases, and the junction held 1 base outside the gene matches. The CDR3 length is 16 residues. The CDR3 region is CASSMQGASGANVLTF. DNA of the CDR3: TGTGCCAGTAGTATGCAGGGGGCCTCTGGGGCCAACGTCCTGACTTTC.

The chain employs TRBV6-1 and TRBJ2-7, with 7 bases lining up with TRBD1. CDR3 length: 15 amino acids. Germline CDR1 is MNHNS and CDR2 is SASEGT. V lost 3 bases, J lost 5 bases, and 10 bases stayed unmatched. CDR3 sequence reads: CASSDGTGVRNEQYF. For the CDR3, the DNA is TGTGCCAGCAGTGATGGAACAGGGGTGAGGAACGAGCAGTACTTC.

The chain links TRBV5-1 to TRBJ1-2; perhaps TRBD1 as D (6 bases). Deletions cut 4 bases from V and 2 bases from J, with 15 bases between. CDR3 length: 15 amino acids. In germline, CDR1 is SGHRS, CDR2 YFSETQ. The CDR3 DNA follows: TGCGCCAGCAGCCAAGCAAGGACAGAAAACTATGGCTACACCTTC. It encodes CASSQARTENYGYTF.

Only one count was recorded for this clone. At one of its ends the junction is not consistent with the germline gene, which may arise from a read error. J is TRBJ1-1 and V is TRBV6-5; D perhaps matches TRBD1 (5 bases). The length of the CDR3 is 13 residues. CDR1 is MNHEY, CDR2 SVGAGI, per germline. Here the CDR3 reads CASRFDSNIEAFF. The DNA for the CDR3 is TGTGCCAGCAGATTCGACAGCAACATTGAAGCTTTCTTT.

The chain recombines TRBV18 with TRBJ2-5; 8 nucleotides align to TRBD1. The germline CDR1 and CDR2 sequences are KGHSH and LQKENI. This CDR3 has 17 residues. V was clipped by 3 bases and J by 0 bases; unmatched bases: 9. This chain's CDR3 is CASSPLQGGQDQETQYF. The CDR3 bases are TGTGCCAGCTCACCCCTCCAAGGGGGACAGGACCAAGAGACCCAGTACTTC.

CDR3: CASSQSASSNEQYF. CDR3 in DNA: TGTGCCAGCAGCCAATCAGCAAGTAGCAACGAGCAGTACTTC. The chain is built from TRBV16 and TRBJ2-7; D gene uncertain. The germline V and J ends were trimmed by 0 bases and 5 bases, with 11 bases remaining between them. The CDR3 length is 14 residues. Germline V gives CDR1 KGHSY, CDR2 FQNENV.

The chain employs TRBV18 and TRBJ2-7; 7 bases agree with TRBD1. CDR3 size: 14 residues. Looked up from germline, CDR1 is KGHSH and CDR2 is LQKENI. V shed 3 bases and J 4 bases; nucleotides not matched to a gene: 6. This CDR3 is CASSPPDREYEQYF. The CDR3 DNA sequence: TGTGCCAGCTCACCTCCCGACAGGGAATACGAGCAGTACTTC. The entire variable domain, with the rest obtained from reference TRBV18 and TRBJ2-7, is as follows: NAGVMQNPRHLVRRRGQEARLRCSPMKGHSHVYWYRQLPEEGLKFMVYLQKENIIDESGMPKERFSAEFPKEGPSILRIQQVVRGDSAAYFCASSPPDREYEQYFGPGTRLTVT.

J is TRBJ1-6 and V is TRBV6-1; 10 nucleotides line up with TRBD1. V shed 7 bases, J shed 7 bases, and the junction held 7 bases outside the gene matches. The CDR3 runs 15 residues. The V gene's germline CDR1 is MNHNS and CDR2 SASEGT. The CDR3 loop reads CASNLGQGLNSPLHF. The CDR3 DNA follows: TGTGCCAGCAACCTGGGACAGGGGTTGAATTCACCCCTCCACTTT.

This clone has a single count. The V call is TRBV5-1, the J call TRBJ2-1, with TRBD1 as a possible D gene (6 bases). Germline V lookup: CDR1 SGHRS, CDR2 YFSETQ. V was shortened by 2 bases and J by 8 bases, with 14 bases between the two germline ends. The CDR3 has 14 residues. The DNA of the CDR3 is TGCGCCAGCAGCTTCATTAACAGGGCCGATGAGCAGTTCTTC. Translation gives CASSFINRADEQFF.